This note documents a single T cell receptor beta chain sequence. This clone's antigen is unknown. The input lacks base qualities; no much larger clone sits a single base away. These data come from a study of T-cell memory formation after mild COVID-19 (dated by TCRdb to about 2021). Background on the whole study: TCR sequence clusters from the two donors were largely donor specific. Two young, previously healthy adult volunteers made up the cohort, one male and one female. Longitudinal TCRalpha and TCRbeta repertoire sequencing tracked T-cell clones expanding and contracting after mild COVID-19 in a couple of donors.

Reads for this sample came from an Illumina NovaSeq 6000. TCRalpha and TCRbeta cDNA libraries were built by 5'RACE with constant-segment primers, adding sample barcodes and unique molecular identifiers. Trizol reagent was used to extract RNA from every sample. Amplification of the libraries took two PCR steps, and the second step added a second sample barcode plus Illumina TruSeq adapters. Sequencing of libraries was performed on an Illumina NovaSeq with 2 x 150 bp paired-end reads. The original methods were these. Demultiplexing of reads and collapsing into UMI-guided consensus sequences were performed with migec v1.2.7. Using mixcr v2.1.11, UMI consensuses were aligned to TRA and TRB V and J templates and then assembled into clonotypes. A clonotype was counted as expanded or contracted only if both edgeR and NoisET called the change significant, with noise models trained on biological replicates. For edgeR calls, the cutoffs were a false discovery rate-adjusted p below 0.01 and a log2 fold-change threshold of 1. As an exploratory analysis of dynamics, max-normalized trajectories of the 1000 most abundant clonotypes were examined by PCA with hierarchical clustering. Separately sequenced CD4+ and CD8+ repertoires were used to assign a CD4 or CD8 phenotype to each responding clone. Using fastp at Q25 and MiXCR, TCRdb reprocessed the public reads and kept productive beta chains. Each entry merges the rows of one CDR3 protein and shows their most common DNA and genes. TCRdb, not the authors, supplied the V and J calls. This sample is represented by over 350,000 distinct CDR3 sequences; about 16% of them were singletons. 20% to 25% of the sample is held by the ten biggest clonotypes.

Overall results and qualifications from the work: Contracting CD4+ clones were located mainly in the CM and EM memory subsets, whereas CD8+ clones were found to be enriched in EMRA. SARS-CoV-2 specificity of the second-wave clones peaking on day 37 was not confirmed. Clones that contracted from day 15 to 85 showed balanced CD4/CD8 phenotypes, whereas a second wave of clones that expanded from day 15 to 37 leaned towards CD4+. Some responding clones were detected in pre-infection memory, which suggested that pre-existing cross-reactive memory T cells had joined the SARS-CoV-2 response. The study covered only a couple of mild cases, and larger cohorts including severe cases with pre-infection samples were considered necessary.

PBMCs were isolated by Ficoll-Paque density gradient centrifugation. The specimen was PBMCs or a T cell subset sorted from them (not recorded which). This clonotype originated in a man aged 18 to 30 who had mild COVID-19 (a few samples of this study predate the infection). The sample titles of this study are shuffled in the database, so cell type and time point are left out; the donor was told from shared clones.

CDR3 reads: CASSLQGKPPQHF. The sequence in DNA is TGTGCCAGCAGCTTACAGGGTAAACCGCCCCAGCATTTT. The V gene is TRBV7-2 and the J gene is TRBJ1-5; TRBD1 could be the D gene, as 5 bases match. Including the terminal cysteine and phenylalanine, the CDR3 comprises 13 residues. Only the CDR3 part of the read is kept: 39 bases, read in frame from the first base. According to the germline V gene, CDR1 reads SGHTA and CDR2 reads FQGNSA. Deletion took 2 bases off V and 9 bases off J, with a span of 11 bases between the germline ends.